A single sample is the source of the 29 T cell receptor beta chains below, sequenced in a study of beta chain features in type 1 diabetes. Notes on the study in general: The study found moderately but significantly shorter TCRB CDR3s in all four CD4+ subsets of Type 1 diabetes patients.

No antigen is known for these receptors. Expressed TCRB transcripts were sequenced because the isolated RNA had all been reverse transcribed beforehand. Produced via immunoSEQ multiplex PCR; TCRdb's table is partial and in-frame only. This sample has 25,000 to 30,000 clones, with roughly 50% found just once. Material: Tregs from blood. These receptor sequences come from a woman aged 18-30 years with type 1 diabetes.

The chain employs TRBV18 and TRBJ2-5, with no clear D. The CDR3 is made up of 12 amino acids. Germline CDR1 and CDR2: KGHSH and LQKENI. V was cut by 6 bases and J by 2 bases, with 7 bases left in between. DNA of the CDR3: TGTGCCAGCTCTGAGCTTCAAGAGACCCAGTACTTC. Protein: CASSELQETQYF.

This clone showed up just once. This chain uses TRBV5-6 with TRBJ2-1; 11 positions agree with TRBD2. The CDR3 extends over 16 amino acids. Germline assignment: CDR1 SGHDT and CDR2 YYEEEE. V trimming: 4 bases; J trimming: 5 bases; junction bases outside the gene matches: 8. CDR3 region: CASSPGLAGFNNEQFF. The CDR3 DNA reads TGTGCCAGCAGCCCCGGACTAGCGGGCTTTAACAATGAGCAGTTCTTC.

J is TRBJ2-1 and V is TRBV13; 8 nucleotides agree with TRBD2. The CDR3 loop spans 16 amino acids. Trimming at V came to 0 bases and at J to 5 bases, leaving 6 bases not matched to a gene. Germline lookup yields CDR1 PRHDT and CDR2 FYEKMQ (reference sequence). DNA for the CDR3: TGTGCCAGCAGCTTAGGCGGGGGGGGCCCTAACAATGAGCAGTTCTTC. Its protein product is CASSLGGGGPNNEQFF.

The chain employs TRBV28 and TRBJ2-4; D unresolved. The CDR3 length is 13 residues. Germline CDR1 MDHEN, CDR2 SYDVKM. V lost 7 bases, J lost 7 bases, and 14 bases lay in between. Here the CDR3 reads CASTRATVNIQYF. CDR3 in DNA: TGTGCCAGCACCCGAGCCACGGTGAACATTCAGTACTTC.

The rearrangement uses TRBV5-1 and TRBJ1-1, with 7 nucleotides matching TRBD1. Germline V gene sequence: CDR1 SGHRS, CDR2 YFSETQ. The CDR3 covers 14 residues. With V trimmed by 3 bases and J by 4 bases, 6 bases remained unmatched. DNA of the CDR3: TGCGCCAGCAGCTCCGAACAGGGGCGCACTGAAGCTTTCTTT. As protein: CASSSEQGRTEAFF.

There are a few counts of this clone. The rearrangement uses TRBV10-3 and TRBJ2-1; the match to TRBD2 covers 14 bases. CDR1 ENHRY and CDR2 SYGVKD come from the germline V gene. The junction had 10 bases not matched to a gene; V was cut back by 6 bases and J by 9 bases. The CDR3 consists of 16 residues. Here the CDR3 reads CAISPLGTSGSREQFF. CDR3 bases: TGTGCCATCAGCCCCCTTGGGACTAGCGGGAGTCGTGAGCAGTTCTTC.

This clone was counted between two and nine times. The rearrangement joins TRBV30 to TRBJ2-1; tentatively, D is TRBD1 (5 bases). CDR1 is GTSNPN and CDR2 is SVGIG in the germline V gene (reference sequence). CDR3 size: 13 residues. Deletions cut 3 bases from V and 6 bases from J, with 12 bases between. The CDR3 loop is CAWSRQRGNEQFF. The DNA for the CDR3 is TGTGCCTGGAGCAGACAGCGAGGCAATGAGCAGTTCTTC.

V and J are TRBV7-9 and TRBJ2-2, with 7 bases that match TRBD2. The V and J ends lost 2 bases and 2 bases, in that order; junction bases with no gene match: 2. The CDR3 loop spans 15 amino acids. Germline V gene data show CDR1 as SEHNR and CDR2 as FQNEAQ (reference sequence). The CDR3 nucleotides read TGTGCCAGCAGCTTAAGCGGGACCAACACCGGGGAGCTGTTTTTT. It codes for CASSLSGTNTGELFF.

The table lists this clone with a few counts. The chain is built from TRBV4-1 and TRBJ2-2, with TRBD1 identical over 11 bases. The CDR3 covers 15 residues. The germline gives CDR1 MGHRA, CDR2 YSYEKL. Unmatched junction bases numbered 6, after V lost 8 bases and J lost 4 bases. This CDR3 is CASLRTGGTTGELFF. Here the CDR3 DNA reads TGCGCCAGCCTCCGGACAGGGGGCACCACCGGGGAGCTGTTTTTT.

This rearrangement joins TRBV28 to TRBJ1-3; 9 bases line up with TRBD1. The germline V gene has CDR1 MDHEN and CDR2 SYDVKM. Trimming took 2 bases from V and 6 from J; bases not matched to a gene: 11. This CDR3 spans 17 amino acids. The CDR3 spells CASSLGGTGSLENTIYF. CDR3 nucleotides: TGTGCCAGCAGTTTAGGCGGGACAGGGAGTTTAGAAAACACCATATATTTT.

This chain joins TRBV20-1 and TRBJ2-3, with D hard to call. The germline V gene has CDR1 DFQATT and CDR2 SNEGSKA (reference sequence). The germline V and J ends were trimmed by 3 bases and 6 bases, with 4 bases remaining between them. This CDR3 has 10 amino acids. CDR3 DNA: TGCAGTGCTAGGCGGGATACGCAGTATTTT. Translating gives CSARRDTQYF.

The rearrangement links TRBV27 to TRBJ2-1; 7 bases line up with TRBD2. The CDR3 sequence is 14 residues long. Per germline, CDR1 MNHEY and CDR2 SMNVEV (reference sequence). Trimming at V came to 5 bases and at J to 4 bases, leaving 5 bases not matched to a gene. The CDR3 region is CASSKGTTYNEQFF. The CDR3 region has the DNA TGTGCCAGCAGTAAGGGGACTACATACAATGAGCAGTTCTTC.

The J gene is TRBJ1-5, the V gene TRBV7-2, with TRBD1 matching over 7 bases. With V trimmed by 5 bases and J by 2 bases, 3 bases remained unmatched. Per germline, CDR1 SGHTA and CDR2 FQGNSA. The CDR3 is 14 residues long. The CDR3 DNA is TGTGCCAGCAGCCGGGGGACAGGCAATCAGCCCCAGCATTTT. As protein: CASSRGTGNQPQHF.

The chain recombines TRBV29-1 with TRBJ2-1, with 9 bases lining up with TRBD1. V gave up 7 bases and J gave up 3 bases; unmatched junction bases: 13. The CDR3 consists of 16 residues. CDR1 and CDR2 (germline): SQVTM, ANQGSEA. CDR3 bases: TGCAGCGCAACTCCTCGACGGACAGGGGTCTACAATGAGCAGTTCTTC. Translated: CSATPRRTGVYNEQFF.

The genes are TRBV6-1 and TRBJ2-7; 7 bases match TRBD1. The CDR3 has 14 residues. Germline loops: CDR1 MNHNS, CDR2 SASEGT. V dropped 6 bases and J dropped 1; count of bases not matched to a gene: 6. The CDR3 is CASRSDRVSYEQYV. CDR3 nucleotides: TGTGCCAGCAGATCAGACAGGGTTTCCTACGAGCAGTACGTC.

The rearrangement links TRBV2 to TRBJ2-1; 11 positions match TRBD2. The germline V gene encodes CDR1 SNHLY and CDR2 FYNNEI. V was pared by 5 bases and J by 3 bases, with 3 bases of the junction left unmatched. The CDR3 spans 15 residues. The CDR3 nucleotides read TGTGCCAGCAGTATCACTAGCGGGAGCTACAATGAGCAGTTCTTC. It codes for CASSITSGSYNEQFF.

This clone turned up a few times. The chain combines TRBV7-9 with TRBJ2-1, with TRBD2 matching 10 bases. Germline lookup yields CDR1 SEHNR and CDR2 FQNEAQ (reference sequence). CDR3 length: 14 amino acids. V was clipped by 1 base and J by 8 bases; unmatched bases: 2. Written as DNA, the CDR3 is TGTGCCAGCAGCTTAGGGCTAGCGGGAGATGAGCAGTTCTTC. Its translation is CASSLGLAGDEQFF.

CDR3 in DNA: TGTGCCTGGAGTCCCCAACAGAGAAGACACGAGCAGTACTTC. Its protein is CAWSPQQRRHEQYF. This chain links TRBV30 with TRBJ2-7; D not certain. In germline, CDR1 is GTSNPN, CDR2 SVGIG (reference sequence). Trimming pared 2 bases from V and 5 bases from J, leaving 16 bases between. This CDR3 spans 14 amino acids.

This clone was counted a few times. This sequence joins TRBV10-3 and TRBJ2-7, with D possibly being TRBD2 (6 bases). Germline-derived CDR1 and CDR2 are ENHRY and SYGVKD. The germline V and J ends were trimmed by 10 bases and 0 bases, with 16 bases remaining between them. This CDR3 comprises 14 residues. DNA for the CDR3: TGTGCCACCTCTATCGGGAGCAGCTCCTACGAGCAGTACTTC. Its translation: CATSIGSSSYEQYF.

The chain recombines TRBV4-1 with TRBJ2-3; TRBD2 matches 11 bases. Trimming took 4 bases from V and 2 from J; bases not matched to a gene: 5. Germline loops: CDR1 MGHRA, CDR2 YSYEKL. The CDR3 totals 16 residues. The CDR3 DNA reads as TGCGCCAGCAGCCCTCTAGCGGGAGGACTCACAGATACGCAGTATTTT. Translation gives CASSPLAGGLTDTQYF.

This sequence joins TRBV11-2 and TRBJ2-3, with D possibly TRBD1 on 5 matching bases. The germline V gene has CDR1 SGHAT and CDR2 FQNNGV. The V and J ends lost 1 base and 2 bases respectively, with 10 bases between them. The length of the CDR3 is 15 residues. Here the CDR3 DNA reads TGTGCCAGCAGCTTAGTCTCTGGGGCCACAGATACGCAGTATTTT. This codes for CASSLVSGATDTQYF.

The chain employs TRBV7-8 and TRBJ2-2; 8 bases fit TRBD2. Unmatched junction bases numbered 5, after V lost 3 bases and J lost 5 bases. The CDR3 sequence is 15 residues long. Germline CDR1 SGHVS, CDR2 FQNEAQ. The CDR3 DNA reads as TGTGCCAGCAGCTTTTTTGGGACTAGGACCGGGGAGCTGTTTTTT. Protein sequence: CASSFFGTRTGELFF.

Regarding this clone: Other nucleotide sequences from this sample produce the same CDR3. This chain joins TRBV7-2 and TRBJ2-5; TRBD2 is a possible D gene (6 bases). The germline gives CDR1 SGHTA, CDR2 FQGNSA. The germline V and J ends were trimmed by 5 bases and 5 bases, with 18 bases remaining between them. This CDR3 has 15 residues. CDR3 nucleotide sequence: TGTGCCAGCAGCCCCCCCGGGGGTCTCCGGGAGACCCAGTACTTC. This sequence encodes CASSPPGGLRETQYF.

CDR3 sequence reads: CASSPRHMAQNEQFF. The CDR3 DNA follows: TGTGCCAGCAGCCCCCGACATATGGCGCAGAATGAGCAGTTCTTC. The V gene is TRBV7-6, the J gene TRBJ2-1; D not resolved. The germline gives CDR1 SGHVS, CDR2 FNYEAQ. V gave up 5 bases and J gave up 7 bases, with 18 bases separating them. CDR3 length: 15 residues.

The V gene is TRBV4-2, the J gene TRBJ2-5; 11 bases are shared with TRBD1. V dropped 4 bases and J dropped 2; count of bases not matched to a gene: 6. CDR1 is LGHNA, CDR2 YNFKEQ, per germline. The CDR3 sequence is 16 residues long. The CDR3 spells CASSPTGTGGQETQYF. DNA of the CDR3: TGTGCCAGCAGCCCGACCGGGACAGGGGGTCAAGAGACCCAGTACTTC.

The chain is built from TRBV19 and TRBJ2-7; maybe TRBD1 (6 bases). CDR1 is LNHDA and CDR2 is SQIVND in the germline V gene (reference sequence). The CDR3 totals 14 residues. The V end lost 6 bases, the J end lost 2 bases, and 14 bases lay between the germline ends. The CDR3 DNA sequence: TGTGCCAGTAGAAAGGCGGACAGTACCTACGAGCAGTACTTC. Translation: CASRKADSTYEQYF.

The chain links TRBV9 to TRBJ2-1; a possible D gene is TRBD2 (5 bases). The germline V gene encodes CDR1 SGDLS and CDR2 YYNGEE. The CDR3 covers 17 residues. Trimming left V 0 bases short and J 3 bases short, with 16 bases between. CDR3 region: CASSVVGGSTLYNEQFF. The CDR3 nucleotides are TGTGCCAGCAGCGTAGTCGGCGGGTCCACCCTCTACAATGAGCAGTTCTTC.

This clone has just a few counts. The genes are TRBV5-1 and TRBJ2-1; D is perhaps TRBD2 (6 bases). There are 15 residues in the CDR3. Germline loops: CDR1 SGHRS, CDR2 YFSETQ. The V end was cut by 7 bases, the J end by 5 bases, with 19 bases between. CDR3 coding DNA: TGCGCCAGCGCCTTTGATGGGAGGCCCAACAATGAGCAGTTCTTC. This codes for CASAFDGRPNNEQFF.

The chain employs TRBV6-5 and TRBJ2-7; 11 bases map to TRBD2. Germline CDR1 and CDR2: MNHEY and SVGAGI. The CDR3 is made up of 14 amino acids. V trimming: 5 bases; J trimming: 6 bases; junction bases outside the gene matches: 6. CDR3 coding DNA: TGTGCCAGCAGTGAGACTAGCGGGGTGTCCGAGCAGTACTTC. It translates to CASSETSGVSEQYF.